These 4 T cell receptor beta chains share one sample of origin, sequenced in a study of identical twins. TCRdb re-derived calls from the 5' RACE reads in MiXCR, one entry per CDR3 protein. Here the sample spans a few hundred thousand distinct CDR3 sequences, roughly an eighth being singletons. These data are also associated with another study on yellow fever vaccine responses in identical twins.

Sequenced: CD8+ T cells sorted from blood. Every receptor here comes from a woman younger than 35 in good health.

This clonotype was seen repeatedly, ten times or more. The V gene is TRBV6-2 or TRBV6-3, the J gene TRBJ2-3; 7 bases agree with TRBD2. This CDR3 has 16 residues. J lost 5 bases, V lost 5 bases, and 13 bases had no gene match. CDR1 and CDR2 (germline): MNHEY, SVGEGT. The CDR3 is CASSEQEGGPGDTQYF. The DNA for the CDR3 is TGTGCCAGCAGTGAGCAGGAGGGAGGGCCGGGAGATACGCAGTATTTT.

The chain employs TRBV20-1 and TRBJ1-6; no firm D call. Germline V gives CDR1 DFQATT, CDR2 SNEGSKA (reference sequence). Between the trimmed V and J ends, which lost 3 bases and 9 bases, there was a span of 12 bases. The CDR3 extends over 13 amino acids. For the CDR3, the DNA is TGCAGTGCTAGCTGCTGCGCGGGTTCACCCCTCCACTTT. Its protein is CSASCCAGSPLHF.

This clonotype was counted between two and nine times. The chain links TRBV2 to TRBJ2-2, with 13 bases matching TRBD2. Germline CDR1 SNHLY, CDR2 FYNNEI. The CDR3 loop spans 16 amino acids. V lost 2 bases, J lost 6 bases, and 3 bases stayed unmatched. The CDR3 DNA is TGTGCCAGCAGTGAAAGGACTAGCGGGAGACCCGGGGAGCTGTTTTTT. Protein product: CASSERTSGRPGELFF.

CDR3 sequence reads: CASSAPGRTNEKLFF. In DNA, the CDR3 is TGTGCCAGCAGCGCCCCGGGACGGACTAATGAAAAACTGTTTTTT. V gene TRBV11-2 combines with J gene TRBJ1-4; weak D call: TRBD1 (5 bases). The CDR3 has 15 residues. V was shortened by 5 bases and J by 2 bases, with 12 bases between the two germline ends. CDR1 is SGHAT and CDR2 is FQNNGV in the germline V gene.